This T cell receptor (beta chain) was recorded in a study of blood T cells in healthy people across ages. Overall study findings and caveats: Age brought a roughly linear fall in TCR beta diversity measured per million T cells. Not knowing donor CMV status may have confounded expanded clonotype changes.

Ranging in age from about 6 to 95, the donors were healthy Caucasian individuals from Russia. Note on this clonotype: Its specificity is not known.

It was with a sample-barcoded 5' primer and a J-beta primer mix that a second PCR of roughly 7 to 12 cycles was run. TCRdb reprocessed the 5' RACE reads via MiXCR and lists one record per CDR3 protein. The data show hundreds of thousands of distinct CDR3 sequences, more than 40% seen once. This CDR3 is 14 amino acids long. CDR1 and CDR2 from the germline V gene are SGHRS and YFSETQ. V dropped 2 bases and J dropped 8 bases, with 14 bases sitting between them. The sequence was obtained from a man in his fifties or sixties in good health. The V and J genes are TRBV5-1 and TRBJ2-1; D is tentatively TRBD1 or TRBD2 (5 bases each). The sample consisted of blood. The chain's CDR3 is CASSFYQGEYEQFF. The CDR3 DNA is TGCGCCAGCAGCTTCTACCAGGGAGAGTATGAGCAGTTCTTC.